This T cell receptor beta chain was sequenced for a study of blood T cell repertoires in COVID-19. About the study: COVID-19 samples, acute and convalescent, were from the United States, Italy and Spain. PBMCs, B-cell-depleted T cells, or T cells were the source of the cDNA or gDNA that made up the material.

Clones were sequenced by immunoSEQ multiplex PCR, and TCRdb holds only the in-frame ones, with some missing. The table shows 25,000 to 35,000 clones, with around 92% occurring only once. Sequences were obtained from peripheral blood. This receptor was obtained from a man aged 50 or older with active COVID-19.

The CDR3 region is CASSPGTSGRNEQFF. The CDR3 region has the DNA TGCGCCAGCAGCCCAGGGACTAGCGGGAGAAATGAGCAGTTCTTC. V is TRBV5-1 and J is TRBJ2-1; the match to TRBD2 covers 14 bases. J gave up 7 bases and V 4 bases, and 4 bases lay outside the gene matches. The CDR3 is 15 residues long. The germline V gene has CDR1 SGHRS and CDR2 YFSETQ.